The 4 T cell receptor beta chains below all came from one sample that was sequenced in a study of blood T cell repertoires in COVID-19. The repertoire was sequenced with immunoSEQ multiplex PCR; TCRdb's copy has only in-frame clones and lacks some. The table records around 270,000 clones, roughly 80% of them present only once. Input material: peripheral blood. These receptors originate from a man in his sixties with acute or convalescent COVID-19.

The gene calls are TRBV7-2 and TRBJ1-6; maybe TRBD1 (5 bases). Germline V gives CDR1 SGHTA, CDR2 FQGNSA. The CDR3 has 15 residues. V was trimmed by 3 bases and J by 8 bases, leaving 14 bases between them. The CDR3 DNA reads as TGTGCCAGCAGCTTCTGGAGGGGAGGAGATTCACCCCTCCACTTT. Residues: CASSFWRGGDSPLHF.

This chain uses TRBV5-1 with TRBJ1-1; D remains ambiguous. CDR1 and CDR2 from the germline V gene are SGHRS and YFSETQ. CDR3 length: 15 amino acids. Trimming left V 3 bases short and J 1 base short, with 13 bases between. CDR3 sequence reads: CASSYTAPGNTEAFF. CDR3 DNA sequence: TGCGCCAGCAGCTACACGGCACCAGGGAACACTGAAGCTTTCTTT.

This chain links TRBV5-1 with TRBJ1-2; D remains unclear. Deletions cut 4 bases from V and 8 bases from J, with 12 bases between. The CDR3 is 12 amino acids. CDR1 SGHRS and CDR2 YFSETQ come from the germline V gene. CDR3 coding DNA: TGCGCCAGCAGCGGAGACTATGGAGGCTACACCTTC. It specifies CASSGDYGGYTF.

In this sample, this clone turned up once. This chain connects TRBV6-2 or TRBV6-3 to TRBJ1-5, with D perhaps TRBD1 (6 bases). Trimming cost V 2 bases and J 1 base, with 12 bases left between them. The CDR3 contains 16 residues. CDR1 is MNHEY, CDR2 SVGEGT, per germline. The CDR3 DNA sequence: TGTGCCAGCAGTTACCGGGCCAGGGGAAGCAATCAGCCCCAGCATTTT. It codes for CASSYRARGSNQPQHF.